The 18 T cell receptor beta chains below were found in one sample sequenced in a study of blood T cell repertoires in COVID-19. This table comes from immunoSEQ multiplex PCR, and its TCRdb copy is limited to in-frame clones, with some not included. The sample records more than 15,000 clones, approximately 88% being singletons. The source material was peripheral blood. The receptors stem from a woman of 80 years or more with COVID-19, enrolled during active disease.

The rearrangement uses TRBV27 and TRBJ2-5; 8 nucleotides line up with TRBD2. The ends lost 5 bases at V and 2 bases at J; junction bases unmatched: 4. CDR3 length equals 14 residues. Germline V CDR1 and CDR2: MNHEY, SMNVEV (reference sequence). CDR3 DNA sequence: TGTGCCAGCAGTGTAGCGGGGCCTCAAGAGACCCAGTACTTC. This encodes CASSVAGPQETQYF.

This clone was counted between two and nine times. CDR3 region: CASRLGQNTGELFF. Here the CDR3 DNA reads TGCGCCAGCAGATTAGGACAGAACACCGGGGAGCTGTTTTTT. V usage is TRBV5-1 and J usage is TRBJ2-2; D is perhaps TRBD1 (5 bases). This CDR3 has 14 amino acids. Germline CDR1 reads SGHRS; CDR2 reads YFSETQ. V lost 5 bases to trimming and J lost 1 base, with 9 bases between them.

This clone was picked up a small number of times. The genes are TRBV28 and TRBJ2-5, with D perhaps TRBD2 (7 bases). With 5 bases removed from V and 5 bases from J, the gap between germline ends came to 18 bases. Per germline, CDR1 MDHEN and CDR2 SYDVKM. The length of the CDR3 is 15 residues. The CDR3 coding sequence is TGTGCCAGCAGTATCCGCCTAGGGGGAGGGGAGACCCAGTACTTC. This translates into CASSIRLGGGETQYF.

This chain links TRBV3-1 (or the pseudogene TRBV3-2) with TRBJ1-2; the D is unclear. Germline values: CDR1 LGHDT, CDR2 YNNKEL (reference sequence). V was shortened by 5 bases and J by 8 bases, with 15 bases between the two germline ends. The CDR3 is made up of 13 amino acids. This chain's CDR3 is CASSRYEGEGYTF. For the CDR3, the DNA is TGTGCCAGCAGCAGGTACGAGGGCGAGGGCTACACCTTC.

DNA for the CDR3: TGCGCCAGCAGCTTGGGACTTCGGGGGTCAGAGACCCAGTACTTC. Translation: CASSLGLRGSETQYF. The gene calls are TRBV5-1 and TRBJ2-5; D might be TRBD2 (6 bases). The germline V gene encodes CDR1 SGHRS and CDR2 YFSETQ. The CDR3 is 15 residues long. Trimming took 0 bases from V and 4 from J, leaving 13 bases between them.

The rearrangement joins TRBV6-5 to TRBJ2-5, with TRBD2 as a possible D gene (6 bases). V was pared by 8 bases and J by 1 base, with 14 bases between. In germline, CDR1 is MNHEY, CDR2 SVGAGI. The CDR3 consists of 14 residues. CDR3 coding DNA: TGTGCCAGCTACAGGTCCGGGGGCCAAGAGACCCAGTACTTC. Protein product: CASYRSGGQETQYF.

This clone appeared once. This sequence joins TRBV7-6 and TRBJ1-5; 7 bases align to TRBD1. Germline V CDR1 and CDR2: SGHVS, FNYEAQ. The CDR3 spans 16 residues. The junction had 7 bases not matched to a gene; V was cut back by 5 bases and J by 0 bases. The CDR3 DNA reads TGTGCCAGCAGCCCCAGGGGGGACATTAGCAATCAGCCCCAGCATTTT. This codes for CASSPRGDISNQPQHF.

The genes are TRBV18 and TRBJ1-4; TRBD1 matches 7 bases. J gave up 7 bases and V 5 bases, and 10 bases lay outside the gene matches. The CDR3 sequence is 15 residues long. Looked up from germline, CDR1 is KGHSH and CDR2 is LQKENI. As DNA, the CDR3 is TGTGCCAGCTCAACGCAACAGGGGTTAGGTGAAAAACTGTTTTTT. Its protein is CASSTQQGLGEKLFF. Full variable domain (remainder filled in from reference TRBV18 and TRBJ1-4): NAGVMQNPRHLVRRRGQEARLRCSPMKGHSHVYWYRQLPEEGLKFMVYLQKENIIDESGMPKERFSAEFPKEGPSILRIQQVVRGDSAAYFCASSTQQGLGEKLFFGSGTQLSVL.

This clone was recorded once. This rearrangement joins TRBV24-1 to TRBJ2-5; 8 bases match TRBD1. The CDR3 loop spans 14 amino acids. Germline V gene lookup returns CDR1 KGHDR and CDR2 SFDVKD. The J segment lost 1 base and the V segment lost 7 bases, leaving 4 bases of the junction unmatched. The CDR3 loop reads CATRGGQGQETQYF. Written as DNA, the CDR3 is TGTGCCACCAGGGGAGGACAGGGCCAAGAGACCCAGTACTTC.

The chain employs TRBV7-6 and TRBJ2-1; 7 nucleotides align to TRBD1. This CDR3 has 18 residues. The V segment lost 0 bases and the J segment 0 bases; nucleotides outside the gene matches: 8. The germline V gene has CDR1 SGHVS and CDR2 FNYEAQ. The CDR3 here is CASSLAPPGGISYNEQFF. In nucleotides, the CDR3 is TGTGCCAGCAGCTTAGCCCCCCCAGGGGGAATCTCCTACAATGAGCAGTTCTTC.

The chain employs TRBV7-3 and TRBJ2-1; TRBD2 matches at 9 bases. Trimming removed 5 bases from V and 2 bases from J; junction bases left unmatched: 4. The CDR3 has 15 amino acids. Germline lookup yields CDR1 SGHTA and CDR2 FQGTGA. The CDR3 DNA reads as TGTGCCAGCAGCCCGGGACTAGCTACCTACAATGAGCAGTTCTTC. Protein product: CASSPGLATYNEQFF.

The chain combines TRBV24-1 with TRBJ2-7; TRBD1 matches at 8 bases. Trimming cost V 3 bases and J 3 bases; bases outside gene matches: 3. Germline loops: CDR1 KGHDR, CDR2 SFDVKD. The CDR3 is 14 residues long. CDR3 nucleotides: TGTGCCACCAGTGATCCTACAGGGGGCTACGAGCAGTACTTC. Translated, it gives CATSDPTGGYEQYF.

The CDR3 nucleotides are TGTGCCACCTCCGGGACAGGGCCCGAGCAGTACTTC. It is translated as CATSGTGPEQYF. V is TRBV10-3 and J is TRBJ2-7, with TRBD1 matching over 9 bases. This CDR3 has 12 residues. The V segment lost 10 bases and the J segment 6 bases; nucleotides outside the gene matches: 7. Germline CDR1 is ENHRY and CDR2 is SYGVKD.

DNA for the CDR3: TGCAGCGGACGATACGCGGGAGGTCCCTACAATGAGCAGTTCTTC. Its protein product is CSGRYAGGPYNEQFF. The chain couples TRBV29-1 to TRBJ2-1, with 8 bases that match TRBD2. The CDR3 totals 15 residues. The germline gives CDR1 SQVTM, CDR2 ANQGSEA. Trimming removed 7 bases from V and 2 bases from J; junction bases left unmatched: 10.

In its sample, this clone is medium-sized (0.01 to 0.1%). V usage is TRBV19 and J usage is TRBJ1-1, with D possibly matching TRBD1 (6 bases). The CDR3 length is 12 residues. Germline V CDR1 and CDR2: LNHDA, SQIVND (reference sequence). V was pared by 11 bases and J by 6 bases, with 16 bases between. The CDR3 sequence is CASRSGVAEAFF. The CDR3 DNA reads as TGTGCCTCTCGGTCAGGGGTTGCTGAAGCTTTCTTT.

This chain links TRBV7-3 with TRBJ2-7, with TRBD2 matching over 10 bases. Germline CDR1 is SGHTA and CDR2 is FQGTGA. The V and J ends lost 0 bases and 5 bases, in that order; junction bases with no gene match: 7. CDR3 length: 16 amino acids. The CDR3 is CASSLTPLAGEDEQYF. For the CDR3, the DNA is TGTGCCAGCAGCTTAACGCCCCTAGCGGGAGAGGACGAGCAGTACTTC.

CDR3 loop: CASSLGSSDEQFF. The DNA for the CDR3 is TGCGCCAGCAGCTTGGGATCTAGTGACGAGCAGTTCTTC. The genes are TRBV5-1 and TRBJ2-1; D unclear. The germline V gene has CDR1 SGHRS and CDR2 YFSETQ. CDR3 length equals 13 residues. Between the trimmed V and J ends, which lost 0 bases and 10 bases, there was a span of 11 bases.

The V and J genes are TRBV5-1 and TRBJ1-4; D is unclear. Germline V lookup: CDR1 SGHRS, CDR2 YFSETQ. Trimming removed 2 bases from V and 3 bases from J, with 11 bases in between. CDR3 length: 15 amino acids. In nucleotides, the CDR3 is TGCGCCAGCAGCTTAGACCGGGAGGCTAATGAAAAACTGTTTTTT. Its translation is CASSLDREANEKLFF.